What follows are 29 T cell receptor beta chains derived from one specimen sequenced in a study of blood T cell repertoires in COVID-19. TCRdb keeps only in-frame clones here, not all; method: immunoSEQ multiplex PCR. Of 150,000 or so clones in the sample, around 80% were seen once. The sample taken for sequencing was peripheral blood. The source of these receptors is a human donor with acute or convalescent COVID-19. The donor label of this sample is uncertain.

Only a few counts were recorded for this clone. The gene calls are TRBV29-1 and TRBJ2-5; D is perhaps TRBD1 (6 bases). This CDR3 region has 13 residues. Germline loops: CDR1 SQVTM, CDR2 ANQGSEA. V lost 5 bases and J lost 3, with 13 bases in between. This CDR3 reads CSVSYRAEETQYF. In DNA form, the CDR3 reads TGCAGCGTTTCGTACAGGGCGGAAGAGACCCAGTACTTC.

V gene TRBV6-6 combines with J gene TRBJ1-4, with 8 positions matching TRBD1. Trimming took 6 bases from V and 8 from J; bases not matched to a gene: 14. This CDR3 is built from 16 residues. Germline CDR1 is MNHNY and CDR2 is SVGAGI (reference sequence). The CDR3 is CASRHRAGQGLEKLFF. Here the CDR3 DNA reads TGTGCCAGCAGACACCGGGCCGGACAGGGATTAGAAAAACTGTTTTTT.

This chain connects TRBV19 to TRBJ1-5; D is possibly TRBD1 (6 bases). The germline CDR1 and CDR2 sequences are LNHDA and SQIVND (reference sequence). V lost 7 bases to trimming and J lost 7 bases, with 17 bases between them. The CDR3 covers 14 residues. Here the CDR3 reads CASTGQRGGQPQHF. DNA of the CDR3: TGTGCCAGTACCGGACAGAGGGGCGGCCAGCCCCAGCATTTT.

The rearrangement uses TRBV11-1 and TRBJ2-3; D possibly corresponds to TRBD2 (5 bases). Germline V lookup: CDR1 SGHAT, CDR2 FQDESV (reference sequence). The CDR3 runs 16 residues. The V end lost 3 bases, the J end lost 1 base, and 14 bases lay between the germline ends. The CDR3 DNA reads TGTGCCAGCAGCTTCGAGGGTGGGAGTGGCACAGATACGCAGTATTTT. Residues: CASSFEGGSGTDTQYF.

V gene TRBV19 combines with J gene TRBJ1-4, with D possibly TRBD1 on 6 matching bases. V was cut by 6 bases and J by 8 bases, with 13 bases left in between. CDR1 and CDR2 (germline): LNHDA, SQIVND (reference sequence). This CDR3 spans 13 amino acids. CDR3 coding DNA: TGTGCCAGTAGAGACAGGCGGGGGGAAAAACTGTTTTTT. It codes for CASRDRRGEKLFF.

The chain has TRBV7-2 and TRBJ2-2; 9 bases align to TRBD1. Germline V gives CDR1 SGHTA, CDR2 FQGNSA. The CDR3 consists of 15 residues. J was trimmed by 6 bases and V by 5 bases; bases with no gene match: 7. The CDR3 loop reads CASSPGQGFAGELFF. DNA for the CDR3: TGTGCCAGCAGCCCCGGACAGGGGTTCGCCGGGGAGCTGTTTTTT.

This clone was detected once. The V and J genes are TRBV5-1 and TRBJ1-1, with a possible D match to TRBD1 (5 bases). The V gene's germline CDR1 is SGHRS and CDR2 YFSETQ. Trimming pared 3 bases from V and 1 base from J, leaving 16 bases between. The CDR3 extends over 16 amino acids. CDR3 sequence reads: CASSSGDSRGNTEAFF. Written as DNA, the CDR3 is TGCGCCAGCAGCTCTGGCGACAGTCGAGGGAACACTGAAGCTTTCTTT.

The chain couples TRBV3-1 (or the pseudogene TRBV3-2) to TRBJ2-7, with TRBD1 identical over 8 bases. After removal of 6 bases from V and 3 bases from J, the junction contained 10 bases not matched to a gene. CDR3 length equals 15 residues. CDR1 and CDR2 from the germline V gene are LGHDT and YNNKEL (reference sequence). This chain's CDR3 is CASRKDREVGYEQYF. The DNA of the CDR3 is TGTGCCAGCAGGAAGGACAGGGAAGTGGGCTACGAGCAGTACTTC.

This clone was detected a few times. V gene TRBV7-9 combines with J gene TRBJ1-5, with 8 bases lining up with TRBD1. J gave up 7 bases and V 4 bases, and 9 bases lay outside the gene matches. The CDR3 consists of 15 residues. CDR1 is SEHNR and CDR2 is FQNEAQ in the germline V gene (reference sequence). CDR3 nucleotide sequence: TGTGCCAGCAGCTCGACAGGGGTAATAGGGCAGCCCCAGCATTTT. Its translation: CASSSTGVIGQPQHF.

The J gene is TRBJ1-2, the V gene TRBV25-1; D ambiguous. The germline V and J ends were trimmed by 6 bases and 3 bases, with 14 bases remaining between them. The CDR3 consists of 14 residues. CDR1 and CDR2 (germline): MGHDK, SYGVNS. In nucleotides, the CDR3 is TGTGCCAGCAGGGGCCGAGACACGGACTATGGCTACACCTTC. This sequence encodes CASRGRDTDYGYTF.

The CDR3 reads CASREKSGGPTGELFF. The CDR3 region has the DNA TGTGCCAGCAGAGAGAAAAGCGGAGGCCCCACCGGGGAGCTGTTTTTT. The chain employs TRBV11-2 and TRBJ2-2, with D possibly TRBD2 on 5 matching bases. With 6 bases removed from V and 4 bases from J, the gap between germline ends came to 18 bases. Per the germline V gene, CDR1 is SGHAT and CDR2 is FQNNGV. The CDR3 totals 16 residues.

The rearrangement uses TRBV7-3 and TRBJ1-5, with TRBD1 identical over 8 bases. CDR3 length equals 16 residues. The junction had 11 bases not matched to a gene; V was cut back by 5 bases and J by 5 bases. Germline-derived CDR1 and CDR2 are SGHTA and FQGTGA. CDR3: CASSPFWTGKHQPQHF. The CDR3 coding sequence is TGTGCCAGCAGCCCCTTTTGGACAGGGAAGCATCAGCCCCAGCATTTT.

The chain carries TRBV5-1 and TRBJ1-4; 7 nucleotides line up with TRBD1. CDR1 SGHRS and CDR2 YFSETQ come from the germline V gene. There are 16 residues in the CDR3. V shed 2 bases, J shed 0 bases, and the junction held 4 bases outside the gene matches. The CDR3 DNA is TGCGCCAGCAGCTTCGGGCAGGGGGCAACTAATGAAAAACTGTTTTTT. Amino acid sequence: CASSFGQGATNEKLFF.

This clone turned up a few times. This rearrangement joins TRBV3-1 (or the pseudogene TRBV3-2) to TRBJ1-1; D might be TRBD1 (6 bases). Trimming pared 4 bases from V and 1 base from J, leaving 10 bases between. CDR3 length equals 14 residues. CDR1 LGHDT and CDR2 YNNKEL come from the germline V gene (reference sequence). This CDR3 is CASSPWTENTEAFF. The CDR3 DNA reads TGTGCCAGCAGCCCGTGGACAGAGAACACTGAAGCTTTCTTT.

This clone has only a few counts. The chain is built from TRBV19 and TRBJ1-6; the D gene is possibly TRBD1 (6 bases). Trimming left V 3 bases short and J 8 bases short, with 11 bases between. This CDR3 has 14 residues. Germline loops: CDR1 LNHDA, CDR2 SQIVND (reference sequence). Here the CDR3 reads CASSIGGRDSPLHF. The CDR3 region has the DNA TGTGCCAGTAGTATTGGGGGCCGAGATTCACCCCTCCACTTT.

The genes are TRBV7-8 and TRBJ1-6; TRBD1 matches at 7 bases. From germline, CDR1 is SGHVS and CDR2 FQNEAQ. The J segment lost 9 bases and the V segment lost 0 bases, leaving 2 bases of the junction unmatched. The CDR3 is made up of 14 amino acids. The CDR3 reads CASSLATGSSPLHF. CDR3 bases: TGTGCCAGCAGCTTAGCGACAGGGAGTTCACCCCTCCACTTT.

This clone was detected a few times. The genes are TRBV20-1 and TRBJ1-2; 7 bases fit TRBD1. The CDR3 runs to 11 residues. The J segment lost 8 bases and the V segment lost 1 base, leaving 1 base of the junction unmatched. Germline V gene sequence: CDR1 DFQATT, CDR2 SNEGSKA (reference sequence). CDR3 sequence: CSARGQGGYTF. The CDR3, as DNA: TGCAGTGCTAGAGGACAGGGAGGCTACACCTTC.

The J gene is TRBJ2-3, the V gene TRBV5-1; 7 nucleotides line up with TRBD1. The CDR3 totals 15 residues. The junction had 7 bases not matched to a gene; V was cut back by 0 bases and J by 6 bases. Per the germline V gene, CDR1 is SGHRS and CDR2 is YFSETQ. The CDR3 nucleotides are TGCGCCAGCAGCTTGGCCCGACAGGGAATGGATACGCAGTATTTT. This sequence encodes CASSLARQGMDTQYF.

The chain has TRBV4-1 and TRBJ1-2; tentatively, D is TRBD1 (5 bases). Germline-derived CDR1 and CDR2 are MGHRA and YSYEKL. Deletions cut 4 bases from V and 7 bases from J, with 16 bases between. The CDR3 runs 14 residues. CDR3 sequence: CASSLPTDFGGYTF. The CDR3 bases are TGCGCCAGCAGCCTCCCGACAGATTTTGGTGGCTACACCTTC.

The CDR3 region is CAWRDRQGTNYGYTF. The DNA for the CDR3 is TGTGCCTGGAGGGACCGACAGGGGACTAACTATGGCTACACCTTC. J is TRBJ1-2 and V is TRBV30, with 8 bases identical to TRBD1. From germline, CDR1 is GTSNPN and CDR2 SVGIG (reference sequence). The CDR3 is made up of 15 amino acids. V dropped 3 bases and J dropped 0; count of bases not matched to a gene: 6.

The chain has TRBV30 and TRBJ1-2, with a possible D match to TRBD1 (6 bases). The CDR3 runs 12 residues. CDR1 is GTSNPN and CDR2 is SVGIG in the germline V gene (reference sequence). V lost 3 bases, J lost 9 bases, and 14 bases lay in between. The CDR3 is CAWSLDRLSYTF. CDR3 DNA sequence: TGTGCCTGGAGCCTCGACAGGCTAAGCTACACCTTC.

The chain has TRBV12-3 or TRBV12-4 and TRBJ1-6; D is perhaps TRBD1 (6 bases). Trimming removed 5 bases from V and 8 bases from J, with 10 bases in between. The CDR3 covers 13 residues. The DNA for the CDR3 is TGTGCCAGCAGTCTTAACAGGGATTCACCCCTCCACTTT. Its translation is CASSLNRDSPLHF.

This rearrangement joins TRBV6-5 to TRBJ1-1, with unresolved D. V was cut by 8 bases and J by 0 bases, with 13 bases left in between. Looked up from germline, CDR1 is MNHEY and CDR2 is SVGAGI. This CDR3 has 14 residues. The CDR3 coding sequence is TGTGCCAGCCAACCGATCACATTGAACACTGAAGCTTTCTTT. Translated, it gives CASQPITLNTEAFF.

This clone has more than one count but fewer than ten. CDR3 DNA sequence: TGTGCCAGCAGCTCCCGGGGACAGGGGTTTAATGAGCAGTTCTTC. It is translated as CASSSRGQGFNEQFF. The chain carries TRBV7-9 and TRBJ2-1, with TRBD1 matching over 10 bases. V lost 4 bases, J lost 7 bases, and 7 bases stayed unmatched. The CDR3 covers 15 residues. Looked up from germline, CDR1 is SEHNR and CDR2 is FQNEAQ (reference sequence).

This clone occurred once. The chain has TRBV11-2 and TRBJ2-7; 9 bases are a match to TRBD1. The germline CDR1 and CDR2 sequences are SGHAT and FQNNGV. The CDR3 contains 17 residues. J lost 7 bases, V lost 6 bases, and 19 bases had no gene match. The CDR3 loop reads CASSLLGGQGGVGEQYF. CDR3 DNA sequence: TGTGCCAGCAGTCTATTGGGGGGACAGGGAGGGGTCGGGGAGCAGTACTTC.

This rearrangement joins TRBV9 to TRBJ1-2, with unresolved D. Germline lookup yields CDR1 SGDLS and CDR2 YYNGEE. The ends were cut back, 0 bases at V and 3 bases at J, with 9 bases in the middle. There are 14 residues in the CDR3. DNA for the CDR3: TGTGCCAGCAGCGTAGCGGGGATCTACTATGGCTACACCTTC. Residues: CASSVAGIYYGYTF.

The rearrangement uses TRBV19 and TRBJ1-1; TRBD1 is a possible D gene (5 bases). V lost 6 bases and J lost 7, with 15 bases in between. Germline V gives CDR1 LNHDA, CDR2 SQIVND (reference sequence). The CDR3 length is 13 residues. CDR3 in DNA: TGTGCCAGTAGCTGGAGGGGCGGGGGTGAAGCTTTCTTT. Amino acids: CASSWRGGGEAFF.

The rearrangement joins TRBV30 to TRBJ2-7, with TRBD2 matching over 12 bases. The ends lost 3 bases at V and 3 bases at J; junction bases unmatched: 6. The CDR3 runs 15 residues. Per the germline V gene, CDR1 is GTSNPN and CDR2 is SVGIG (reference sequence). CDR3 region: CAWRGPGLAGYEQYF. DNA of the CDR3: TGTGCCTGGAGGGGGCCGGGACTAGCGGGCTACGAGCAGTACTTC.

The rearrangement joins TRBV5-1 to TRBJ2-2; no firm D call. The CDR3 has 14 residues. Per germline, CDR1 SGHRS and CDR2 YFSETQ. Trimming cost V 0 bases and J 6 bases, with 9 bases left between them. The CDR3 region has the DNA TGCGCCAGCAGCTTGGCCTCGTCGGCCGGGGAGCTGTTTTTT. This translates into CASSLASSAGELFF.